This T cell receptor (beta chain) was recovered during a study of blood T cell repertoires in COVID-19 (dated by TCRdb to about 2020). About the full investigation: The collaborator samples originated in the United States, Italy and Spain and spanned the acute and convalescent phases of COVID-19. The material from the prospective study consisted of cDNA or gDNA derived from T cells, B-cell-depleted T cells, or PBMCs. The repertoires were released in a freely available public database intended as a resource for research on the immune response to SARS-CoV-2. Deeply sampled blood TCRbeta repertoires from subjects exposed to, actively infected with, or recovered from COVID-19 were included in the dataset. Where available, HLA class I and class II types were taken from metadata supplied by the sample provider and were not determined by assay-based typing. The sample metadata nearly always contained a de-identified subject ID, COVID-19 status, age in years and sex. Samples were obtained from the ongoing ImmuneRACE study (first 160 participants) and from 950 to 1,500 subjects provided by 6 global collaborators. Overall study results and their limits: How much clinical and demographic metadata was included differed by source and by participant, and the metadata was provided uncurated.

About this clone itself: This receptor's antigen is unknown. Base qualities are not at hand, and no much larger clone is one base apart.

One collaborating source in Seattle enrolled patients during active infection and followed them longitudinally through the course of disease. Whole blood was collected in K2EDTA tubes by collaborating institutions according to the institutions' own protocols. For TCRbeta analysis, collaborator samples were shipped as frozen whole blood, as isolated PBMCs, or as DNA extracted from either sample type. TCRbeta CDR3 regions were amplified from genomic DNA using the immunoSEQ Assay, a bias-controlled multiplex PCR. The study's processing was this. Within the assay, amplification of reference gene primers was used to estimate how many nucleated cells each sample contained. To quantify the absolute abundance of each unique TCRbeta CDR3 rearrangement, sequence reads were collapsed and filtered. For each sample, productive Simpson clonality was calculated as the square root of Simpson's diversity index over productive rearrangements. Imported from immuneACCESS, the table was reduced by TCRdb to in-frame sequences with V and J called. These copies leave out some clones; in studies compared against another copy, an unresolved V gene accounts for under half, and the cause of the remainder is not known. Clone size and the V and J calls come from that table; the DNA yielded D and trimming. The sample has about 300,000 clones on record, 80% to 95% of them singletons. The ten largest clones take up roughly 7.3% of the sample.

The origin of this receptor is a woman in her twenties or thirties with COVID-19, enrolled during active disease. Sequencing input: peripheral blood.

The DNA is as follows: TGTGCCAGCAGCGTGAGTACCCGGGACAGTGGAAACACCATATATTTT. It translates to CASSVSTRDSGNTIYF. Recombination connected TRBV9 to TRBJ1-3; 7 bases in between match TRBD1. CDR1 and CDR2 were assigned from the germline V gene as SGDLS and YYNGEE. The CDR3 runs 16 residues from the cysteine to the phenylalanine. The sequence is cut down to CDR3 DNA, 48 bases in frame from base 1. Clipping removes 2 bases from V and 3 bases from J, with 8 as the unmatched junction base count.